Below, one T cell receptor (beta chain) is given with its context. As yet, its antigen is unknown. CDR1 MNHEY and CDR2 SMNVEV come from the germline V gene (reference sequence). V gave up 7 bases and J gave up 5 bases, with 17 bases separating them. This CDR3 has 14 amino acids. It was RNA transcripts that yielded the amplified TCR beta CDR3 regions. Primed by the HTBI set, a first-round RT-PCR was run on the TCR CDR3. TCRdb analysed the multiplex PCR reads with MiXCR anew, one entry per CDR3 protein. Here the sample spans about 400,000 distinct CDR3 sequences, roughly 15% being singletons. The study based diagnoses on clinical symptoms, serum thyroxine and TRAb, thyroid ultrasound and orbital computed tomography. PBMCs stemmed from 10 ml fresh peripheral blood. This entry comes from a study of T cells in Graves' hyperthyroidism and ophthalmopathy. On the study more broadly: Peripheral blood was secured at the point of initial diagnosis, before any treatment. Study-wide points: The model made its ophthalmopathy prediction, and onset followed a median approximately 7 months later.

Source material: blood. The TCR sequence derives from a woman aged 60-70 years with Graves' ophthalmopathy. This chain joins TRBV27 and TRBJ1-2; TRBD1 is a possible D gene (6 bases). CDR3 coding DNA: TGTGCCAGCAAACGAAACACAGGGCCATATGGCTACACCTTC. The encoded protein is CASKRNTGPYGYTF.